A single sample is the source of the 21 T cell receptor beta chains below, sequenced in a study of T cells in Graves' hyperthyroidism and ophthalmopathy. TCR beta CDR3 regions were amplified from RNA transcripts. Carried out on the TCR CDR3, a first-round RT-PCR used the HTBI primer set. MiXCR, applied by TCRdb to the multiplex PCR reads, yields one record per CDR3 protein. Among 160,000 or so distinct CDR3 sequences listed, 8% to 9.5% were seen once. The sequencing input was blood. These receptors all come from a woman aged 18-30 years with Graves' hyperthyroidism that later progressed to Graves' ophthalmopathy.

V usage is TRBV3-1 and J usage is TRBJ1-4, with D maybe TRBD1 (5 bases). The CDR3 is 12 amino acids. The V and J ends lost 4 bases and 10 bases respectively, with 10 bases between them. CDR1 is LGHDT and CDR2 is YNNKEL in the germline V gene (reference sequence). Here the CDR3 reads CASSPTGTKLFF. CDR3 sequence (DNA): TGTGCCAGCAGCCCCACAGGTACAAAACTGTTTTTT. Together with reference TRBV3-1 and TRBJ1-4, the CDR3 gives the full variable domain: DTAVSQTPKYLVTQMGNDKSIKCEQNLGHDTMYWYKQDSKKFLKIMFSYNNKELIINETVPNRFSPKSPDKAHLNLHINSLELGDSAVYFCASSPTGTKLFFGSGTQLSVL.

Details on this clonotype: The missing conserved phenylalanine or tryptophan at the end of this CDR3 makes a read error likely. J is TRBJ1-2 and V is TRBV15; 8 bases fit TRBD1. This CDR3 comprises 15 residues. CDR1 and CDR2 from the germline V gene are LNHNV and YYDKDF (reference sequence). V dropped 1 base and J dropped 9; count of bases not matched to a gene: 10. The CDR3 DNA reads TGTGCCACCAGCAGAGCCACGGACAGGGTCAGTCGCTACACCCTC. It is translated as CATSRATDRVSRYTL.

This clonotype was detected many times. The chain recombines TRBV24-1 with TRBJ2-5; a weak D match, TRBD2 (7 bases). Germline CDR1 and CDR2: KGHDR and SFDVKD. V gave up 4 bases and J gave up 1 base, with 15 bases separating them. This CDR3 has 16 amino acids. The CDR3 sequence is CATSDPRGGVQETQYF. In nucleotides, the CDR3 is TGTGCCACCAGTGACCCGAGGGGGGGAGTCCAAGAGACCCAGTACTTC.

CDR3 DNA sequence: TGTGCCAGCAGCCAGGAGGACGGGTGGGATTCACCCCTCCACTTT. It yields the protein CASSQEDGWDSPLHF. The chain has TRBV4-2 and TRBJ1-6, with D uncertain. Trimming left V 3 bases short and J 8 bases short, with 14 bases between. CDR3 size: 15 residues. Germline assignment: CDR1 LGHNA and CDR2 YNFKEQ.

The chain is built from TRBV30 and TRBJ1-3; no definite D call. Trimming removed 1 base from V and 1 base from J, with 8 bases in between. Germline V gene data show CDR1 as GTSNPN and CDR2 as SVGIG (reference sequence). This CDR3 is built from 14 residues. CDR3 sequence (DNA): TGTGCCTGGAGTGACGGGCGATCTGGAAACACCATATATTTT. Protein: CAWSDGRSGNTIYF.

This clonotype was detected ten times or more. The chain's CDR3 is CAWSVHSGIRAGELFF. In DNA form, the CDR3 reads TGTGCCTGGAGTGTACACTCCGGGATACGGGCCGGGGAGCTGTTTTTT. The rearrangement links TRBV30 to TRBJ2-2, with D maybe TRBD2 (5 bases). The CDR3 contains 16 residues. With 0 bases removed from V and 6 bases from J, the gap between germline ends came to 17 bases. Germline loops: CDR1 GTSNPN, CDR2 SVGIG (reference sequence).

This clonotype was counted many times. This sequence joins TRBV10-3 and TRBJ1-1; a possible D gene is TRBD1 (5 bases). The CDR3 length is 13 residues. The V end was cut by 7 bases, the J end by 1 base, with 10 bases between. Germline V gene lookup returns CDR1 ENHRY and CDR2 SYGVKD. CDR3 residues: CAITRDPNTEAFF. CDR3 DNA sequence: TGTGCCATCACTAGGGACCCGAACACTGAAGCTTTCTTT.

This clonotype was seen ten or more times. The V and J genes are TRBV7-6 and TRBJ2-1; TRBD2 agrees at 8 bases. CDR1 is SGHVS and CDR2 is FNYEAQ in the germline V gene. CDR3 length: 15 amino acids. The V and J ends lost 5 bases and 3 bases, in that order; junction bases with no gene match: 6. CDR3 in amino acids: CASSRGAGGYNEQFF. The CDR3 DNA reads TGTGCCAGCAGCCGCGGGGCGGGGGGCTACAATGAGCAGTTCTTC.

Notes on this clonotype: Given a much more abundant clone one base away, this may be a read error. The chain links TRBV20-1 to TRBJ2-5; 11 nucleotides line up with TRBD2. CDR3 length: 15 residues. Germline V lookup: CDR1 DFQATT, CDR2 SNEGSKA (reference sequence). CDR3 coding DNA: TGCAGTGCTAGAGATCAGGGACTAGCGGAAGAGGCCCAGTACTTC. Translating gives CSARDQGLAEEAQYF.

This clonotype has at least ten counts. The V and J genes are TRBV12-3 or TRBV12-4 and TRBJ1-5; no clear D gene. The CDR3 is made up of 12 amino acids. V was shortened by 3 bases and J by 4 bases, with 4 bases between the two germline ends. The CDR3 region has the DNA TGTGCCAGCAGTTTCTTGAATCAGCCCCAGCATTTT. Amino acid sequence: CASSFLNQPQHF.

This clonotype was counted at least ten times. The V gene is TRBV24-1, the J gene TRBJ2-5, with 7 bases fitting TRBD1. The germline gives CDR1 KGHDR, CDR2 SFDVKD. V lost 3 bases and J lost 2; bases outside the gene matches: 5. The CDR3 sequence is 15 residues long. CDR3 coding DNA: TGTGCCACCAGTGATCCCGGGACAGAGCAAGAGACCCAGTACTTC. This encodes CATSDPGTEQETQYF.

The chain's CDR3 is CASSLFRTGVLGEQFF. In DNA, the CDR3 is TGTGCCAGCAGCTTGTTTCGGACAGGAGTACTGGGTGAGCAGTTCTTC. The gene calls are TRBV5-5 and TRBJ2-1; 7 nucleotides agree with TRBD1. With V trimmed by 1 base and J by 9 bases, 13 bases remained unmatched. In germline, CDR1 is SGHKS, CDR2 YYEKEE (reference sequence). The CDR3 runs to 16 residues.

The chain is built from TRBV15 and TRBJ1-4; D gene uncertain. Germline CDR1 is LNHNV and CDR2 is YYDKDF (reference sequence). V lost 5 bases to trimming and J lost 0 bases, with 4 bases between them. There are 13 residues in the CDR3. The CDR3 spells CATSRATNEKLFF. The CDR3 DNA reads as TGTGCCACCAGCCGAGCAACTAATGAAAAACTGTTTTTT.

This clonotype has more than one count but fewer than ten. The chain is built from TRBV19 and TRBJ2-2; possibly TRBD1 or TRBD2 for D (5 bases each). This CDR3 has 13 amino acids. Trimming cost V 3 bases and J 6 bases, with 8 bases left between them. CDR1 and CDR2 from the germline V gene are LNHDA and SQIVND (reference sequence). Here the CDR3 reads CASSIGTAGELFF. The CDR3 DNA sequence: TGTGCCAGTAGTATCGGGACCGCCGGGGAGCTGTTTTTT.

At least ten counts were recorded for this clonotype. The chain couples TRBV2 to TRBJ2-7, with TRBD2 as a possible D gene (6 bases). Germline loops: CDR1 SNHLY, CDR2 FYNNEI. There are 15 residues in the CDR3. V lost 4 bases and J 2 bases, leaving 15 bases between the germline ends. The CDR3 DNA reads TGTGCCAGCAGTGTACTAGCCCAGCCGCCCTACGAGCAGTACTTC. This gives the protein CASSVLAQPPYEQYF.

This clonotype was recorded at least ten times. For the CDR3, the DNA is TGTGCCAGCAGCTTCGGACTGATAGAGACCCAGTACTTC. It translates to CASSFGLIETQYF. V gene TRBV11-2 combines with J gene TRBJ2-5; a weak D match, TRBD2 (5 bases). V shed 3 bases and J shed 4 bases, with 9 bases lying between them. The CDR3 is 13 amino acids. CDR1 and CDR2 from the germline V gene are SGHAT and FQNNGV.

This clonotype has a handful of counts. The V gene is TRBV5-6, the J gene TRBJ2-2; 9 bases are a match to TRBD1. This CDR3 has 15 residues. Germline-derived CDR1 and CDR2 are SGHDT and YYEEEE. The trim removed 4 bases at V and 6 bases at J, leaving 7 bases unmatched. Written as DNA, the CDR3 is TGTGCCAGCAGCCCAAGGGACAGGGTGGCCGGGGAGCTGTTTTTT. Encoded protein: CASSPRDRVAGELFF.

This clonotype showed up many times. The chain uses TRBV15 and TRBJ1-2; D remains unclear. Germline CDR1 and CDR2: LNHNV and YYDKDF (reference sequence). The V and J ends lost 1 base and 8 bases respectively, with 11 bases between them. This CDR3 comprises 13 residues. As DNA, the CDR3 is TGTGCCACCAGCAGAGGACGGGTTCGAGGCTACACCTTC. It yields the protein CATSRGRVRGYTF.

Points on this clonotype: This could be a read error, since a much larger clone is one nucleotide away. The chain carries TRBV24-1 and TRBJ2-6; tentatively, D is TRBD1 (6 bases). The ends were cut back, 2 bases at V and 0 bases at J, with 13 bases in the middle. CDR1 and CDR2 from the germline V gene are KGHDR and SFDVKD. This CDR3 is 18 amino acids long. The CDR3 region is CATSDSSGHNSGANVLTF. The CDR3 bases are TGTGCCACCAGTGATTCGTCGGGACACAACTCTGGGGCCAACGTCCTGACTTTC.

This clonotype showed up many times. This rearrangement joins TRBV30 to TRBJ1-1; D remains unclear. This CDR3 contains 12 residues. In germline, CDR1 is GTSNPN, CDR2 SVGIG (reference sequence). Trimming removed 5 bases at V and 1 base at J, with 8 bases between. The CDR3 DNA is TGTGCCTGGCTGGCCGGGAACACTGAAGCTTTCTTT. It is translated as CAWLAGNTEAFF.

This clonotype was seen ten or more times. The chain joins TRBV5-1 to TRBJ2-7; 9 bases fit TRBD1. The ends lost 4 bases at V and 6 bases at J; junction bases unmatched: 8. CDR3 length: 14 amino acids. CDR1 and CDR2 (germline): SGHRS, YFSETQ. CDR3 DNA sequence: TGCGCCAGCAGCGAGAACAGGGGGCCACGCGAGCAGTACTTC. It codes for CASSENRGPREQYF.